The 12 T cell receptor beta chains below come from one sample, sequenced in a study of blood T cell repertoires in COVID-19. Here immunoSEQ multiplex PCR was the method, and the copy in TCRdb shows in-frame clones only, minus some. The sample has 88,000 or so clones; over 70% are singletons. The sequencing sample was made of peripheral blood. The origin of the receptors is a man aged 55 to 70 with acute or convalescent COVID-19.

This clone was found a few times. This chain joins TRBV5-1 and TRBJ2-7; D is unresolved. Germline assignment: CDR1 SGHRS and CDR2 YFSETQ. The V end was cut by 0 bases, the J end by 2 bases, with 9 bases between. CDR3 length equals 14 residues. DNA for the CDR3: TGCGCCAGCAGCTTGGGGATGGGCCCCTACGAGCAGTACTTC. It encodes CASSLGMGPYEQYF.

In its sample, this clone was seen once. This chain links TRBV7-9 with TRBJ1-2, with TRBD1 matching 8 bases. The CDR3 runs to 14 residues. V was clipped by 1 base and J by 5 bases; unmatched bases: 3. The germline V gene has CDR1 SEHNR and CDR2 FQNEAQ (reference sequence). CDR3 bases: TGTGCCAGCAGCTTAGACAGGGGGATATATGGCTACACCTTC. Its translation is CASSLDRGIYGYTF. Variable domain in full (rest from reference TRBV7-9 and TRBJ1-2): DTGVSQNPRHKITKRGQNVTFRCDPISEHNRLYWYRQTLGQGPEFLTYFQNEAQLEKSRLLSDRFSAERPKGSFSTLEIQRTEQGDSAMYLCASSLDRGIYGYTFGSGTRLTVV.

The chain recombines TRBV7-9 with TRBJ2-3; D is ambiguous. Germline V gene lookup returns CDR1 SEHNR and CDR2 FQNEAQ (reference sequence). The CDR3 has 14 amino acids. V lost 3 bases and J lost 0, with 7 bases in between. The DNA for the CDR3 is TGTGCCAGCAGCTTTGGCGGCAGCACAGATACGCAGTATTTT. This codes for CASSFGGSTDTQYF.

CDR3 coding DNA: TGTGCCATCAGTGATCGCGGGGGGGATGATACGCAGTATTTT. Encoded protein: CAISDRGGDDTQYF. This sequence joins TRBV10-3 and TRBJ2-3; 9 bases line up with TRBD2. V lost 3 bases and J lost 6; bases outside the gene matches: 4. This CDR3 contains 14 residues. Germline CDR1 and CDR2: ENHRY and SYGVKD.

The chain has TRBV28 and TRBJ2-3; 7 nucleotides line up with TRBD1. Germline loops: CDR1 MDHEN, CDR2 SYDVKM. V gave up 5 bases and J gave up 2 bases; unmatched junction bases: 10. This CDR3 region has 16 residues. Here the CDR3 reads CASSPSDRDITDTQYF. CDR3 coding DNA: TGTGCCAGCAGTCCCTCCGACAGGGACATCACAGATACGCAGTATTTT.

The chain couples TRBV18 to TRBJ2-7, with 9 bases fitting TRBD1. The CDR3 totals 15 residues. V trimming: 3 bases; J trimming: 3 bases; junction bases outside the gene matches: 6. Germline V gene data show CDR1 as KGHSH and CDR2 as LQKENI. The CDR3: CASSPPETGGYEQYF. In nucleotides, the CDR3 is TGTGCCAGCTCACCCCCCGAGACAGGGGGCTACGAGCAGTACTTC.

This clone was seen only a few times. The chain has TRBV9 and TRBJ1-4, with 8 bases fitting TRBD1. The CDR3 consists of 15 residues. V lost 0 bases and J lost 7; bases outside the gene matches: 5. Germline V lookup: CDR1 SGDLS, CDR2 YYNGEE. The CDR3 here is CASSVAAGTGEKLFF. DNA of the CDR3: TGTGCCAGCAGCGTAGCGGCAGGGACAGGTGAAAAACTGTTTTTT. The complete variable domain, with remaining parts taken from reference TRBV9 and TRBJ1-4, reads DSGVTQTPKHLITATGQRVTLRCSPRSGDLSVYWYQQSLDQGLQFLIQYYNGEERAKGNILERFSAQQFPDLHSELNLSSLELGDSALYFCASSVAAGTGEKLFFGSGTQLSVL.

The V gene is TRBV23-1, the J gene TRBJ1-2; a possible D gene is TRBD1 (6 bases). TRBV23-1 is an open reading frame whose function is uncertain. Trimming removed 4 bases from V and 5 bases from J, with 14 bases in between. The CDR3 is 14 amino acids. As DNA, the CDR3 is TGCGCCAGCAGTCCCCTCCTCACAGGGTATGGCTACACCTTC. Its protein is CASSPLLTGYGYTF.

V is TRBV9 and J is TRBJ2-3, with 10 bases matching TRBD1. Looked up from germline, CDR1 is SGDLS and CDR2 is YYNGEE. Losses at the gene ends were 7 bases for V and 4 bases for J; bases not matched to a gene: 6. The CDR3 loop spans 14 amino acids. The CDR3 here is CASARQGASDTQYF. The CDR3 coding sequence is TGTGCCAGCGCTAGACAGGGGGCCTCAGATACGCAGTATTTT.

The CDR3 is CSASKGGRDIDTQYF. The CDR3 bases are TGCAGTGCTAGTAAGGGAGGACGGGATATAGATACGCAGTATTTT. The V call is TRBV20-1, the J call TRBJ2-3; a possible D gene is TRBD2 (6 bases). V lost 3 bases to trimming and J lost 5 bases, with 18 bases between them. Germline CDR1 and CDR2: DFQATT and SNEGSKA (reference sequence). This CDR3 region has 15 residues.

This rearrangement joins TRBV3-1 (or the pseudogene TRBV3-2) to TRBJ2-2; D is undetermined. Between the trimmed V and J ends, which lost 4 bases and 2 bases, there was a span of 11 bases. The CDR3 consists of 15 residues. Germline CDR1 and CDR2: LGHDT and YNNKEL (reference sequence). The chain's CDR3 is CASSPYSLNTGELFF. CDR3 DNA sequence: TGTGCCAGCAGCCCTTACTCGCTCAACACCGGGGAGCTGTTTTTT.

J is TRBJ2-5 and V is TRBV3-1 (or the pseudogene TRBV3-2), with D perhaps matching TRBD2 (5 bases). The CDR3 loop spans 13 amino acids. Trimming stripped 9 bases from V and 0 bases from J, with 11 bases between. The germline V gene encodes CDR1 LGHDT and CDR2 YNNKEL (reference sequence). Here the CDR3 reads CARRAVYQETQYF. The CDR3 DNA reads TGTGCCAGGAGGGCAGTTTACCAAGAGACCCAGTACTTC.